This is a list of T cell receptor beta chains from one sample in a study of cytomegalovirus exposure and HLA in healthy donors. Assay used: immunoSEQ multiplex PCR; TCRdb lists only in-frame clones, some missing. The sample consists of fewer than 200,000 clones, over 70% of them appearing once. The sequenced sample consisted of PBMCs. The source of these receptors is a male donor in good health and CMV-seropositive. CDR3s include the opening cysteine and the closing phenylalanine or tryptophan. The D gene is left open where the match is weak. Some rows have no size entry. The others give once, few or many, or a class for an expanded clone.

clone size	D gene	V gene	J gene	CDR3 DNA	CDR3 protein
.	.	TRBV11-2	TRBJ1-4	TGTGCCAGCAGCGGACAAAACCCAACTAATGAAAAACTGTTTTTT	CASSGQNPTNEKLFF
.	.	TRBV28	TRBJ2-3	TGTGCCAGCAGCCCTACTCTAGCGAGCCGCACAGATACGCAGTATTTT	CASSPTLASRTDTQYF
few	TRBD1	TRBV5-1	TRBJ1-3	TGCGCCAGCAGGAAGGCAGGGGGTGGAAACACCATATATTTT	CASRKAGGGNTIYF
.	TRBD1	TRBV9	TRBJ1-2	TGTGCCAGCAGCGTGGACAGGCACTATGGCTACACCTTC	CASSVDRHYGYTF
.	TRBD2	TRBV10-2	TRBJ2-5	TGCGCCAGCAGACTAGCGGGGGGGCGGGCAGAGACCCAGTACTTC	CASRLAGGRAETQYF
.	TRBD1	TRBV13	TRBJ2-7	TGTGCCAGCACCAAGGACAGGGGGCATGGCGAGCAGTACTTC	CASTKDRGHGEQYF
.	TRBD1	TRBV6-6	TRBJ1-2	TGTGCCAGCATCGCCCGGGACAGCGATGGCTACACCTTC	CASIARDSDGYTF
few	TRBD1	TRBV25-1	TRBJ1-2	TGTGCCAGCAGTGAAGGGAACAGGGGGTCCTATGGCTACACCTTC	CASSEGNRGSYGYTF
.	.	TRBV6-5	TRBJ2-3	TGTGCCAGCAGTTACTCAGGGGAACGCACAGATACGCAGTATTTT	CASSYSGERTDTQYF
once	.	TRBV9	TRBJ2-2	TGTGCCAGCAGCCGGGCGGGAACGAACACCGGGGAGCTGTTTTTT	CASSRAGTNTGELFF
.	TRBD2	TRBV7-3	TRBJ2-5	TGTGCCAGCAGCTTAGCGGGGGGGCCCGAGGAGACCCAGTACTTC	CASSLAGGPEETQYF
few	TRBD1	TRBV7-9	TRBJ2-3	TGTGCCAGCAGCTTAGGGGACAGCCTCTACACAGATACGCAGTATTTT	CASSLGDSLYTDTQYF
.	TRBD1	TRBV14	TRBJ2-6	TGTGCCAGCAGCCCACCGGGACAGGGGCTTGGAGGGGCCAACGTCCTGACTTTC	CASSPPGQGLGGANVLTF
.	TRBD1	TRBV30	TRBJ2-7	TGTGCCTGGAGCCACGAAGGGGGCACCTACGAGCAGTACTTC	CAWSHEGGTYEQYF
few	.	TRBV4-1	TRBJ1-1	TGCGCCAGCAGCCGAGGTTCGAACACTGAAGCTTTCTTT	CASSRGSNTEAFF
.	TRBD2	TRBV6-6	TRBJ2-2	TGTGCCAGCAGTTACAGAGCGGGGGTGACCGGGGAGCTGTTTTTT	CASSYRAGVTGELFF
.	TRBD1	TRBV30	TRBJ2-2	TGTGCCTGGAGTGTTGGAGACAGGGGGCGAAAGGACACCGGGGAGCTGTTTTTT	CAWSVGDRGRKDTGELFF
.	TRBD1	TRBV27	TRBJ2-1	TGTGCCAGCAGTCCCGGACAGGGGTCTAATGAGCAGTTCTTC	CASSPGQGSNEQFF
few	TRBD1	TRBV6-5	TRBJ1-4	TGTGCCAGCAGGAAGGACAGGGAGGGAGAAAAACTGTTTTTT	CASRKDREGEKLFF
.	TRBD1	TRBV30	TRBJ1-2	TGTGCCTGGAATAGGGACAGGGGGATGCGCGGCTACACCTTC	CAWNRDRGMRGYTF
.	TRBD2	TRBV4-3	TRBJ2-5	TGCGCCAGCAGCCCAGGGGTAGGGGCTAGCGGGGGGCGGGAGACCCAGTACTTC	CASSPGVGASGGRETQYF
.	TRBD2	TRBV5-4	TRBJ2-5	TGTGCCAGCAGCTTGGCGAGCGGGGTTCAAGAGACCCAGTACTTC	CASSLASGVQETQYF
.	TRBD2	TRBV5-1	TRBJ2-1	TGCGCCAGCAGCTTAACTGCGGGGGGGCTCGATGAGCAGTTCTTC	CASSLTAGGLDEQFF
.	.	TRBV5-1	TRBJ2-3	TGCGCCAGCAGCCTCGGGGATACGCAGTATTTT	CASSLGDTQYF
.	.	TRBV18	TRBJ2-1	TGTGCCAGCTCACCACCGGGGTCACCGGGGGTCGGTGAGCAGTTCTTC	CASSPPGSPGVGEQFF
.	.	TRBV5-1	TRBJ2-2	TGCGCCAGCAGCTTAAAACTAGCTTACAACACCGGGGAGCTGTTTTTT	CASSLKLAYNTGELFF
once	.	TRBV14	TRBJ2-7	TGTGCCAGCAGCCAAGGAAGGCAGGGAATTTACTACGAGCAGTACTTC	CASSQGRQGIYYEQYF
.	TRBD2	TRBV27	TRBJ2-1	TGTGCCAGCTCCCTACGGGGGGTTAGGGCTGAGCAGTTCTTC	CASSLRGVRAEQFF
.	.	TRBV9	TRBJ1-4	TGTGCCAGCAGCGTCACGGCGGGATCGAATGAAAAACTGTTTTTT	CASSVTAGSNEKLFF
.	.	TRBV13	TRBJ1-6	TGTGCCAGCAGCTTAGGCCAAGGGGGTTCCTATAATTCACCCCTCCACTTT	CASSLGQGGSYNSPLHF
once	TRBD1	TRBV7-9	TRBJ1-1	TGTTCCAGCAGCCCCGAGGGGACAGGGATAATGAACACTGAAGCTTTCTTT	CSSSPEGTGIMNTEAFF
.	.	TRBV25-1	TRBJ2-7	TGTGCCAGCAGTGAATTCGGGGAATTGGACGAGCAGTACTTC	CASSEFGELDEQYF
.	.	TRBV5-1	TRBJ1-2	TGCGCCAGCAGCTCAGACAGCCATGGCTACACCTTC	CASSSDSHGYTF
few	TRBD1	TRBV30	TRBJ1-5	TGTGCCTGGAGTACGGACAGGGTGGGTCAGCCCCAGCATTTT	CAWSTDRVGQPQHF
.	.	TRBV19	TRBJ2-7	TGTGCCACCGGGACGGGACACTACGAGCAGTACTTC	CATGTGHYEQYF